A single sample gave rise to the 6 T cell receptor beta chains below, sequenced in a study of vaccination and CD4 T cells after COVID-19. Sequenced with the Oncomine TCR Beta short-read assay was DNA taken from cultured CD4+ T cells. Via MiXCR, TCRdb re-called the PCR reads, giving one row per CDR3 protein. The table records more than 13,000 distinct CDR3 sequences, 20% to 25% of them present only once. No antigen has been identified for these receptors. Treatment meaning: approximately 9-day PBMC culture with coronavirus spike peptide pools or control peptides (ViraFEST assay). Sequences were derived from CD4+ T cells from blood, cultured in vitro, sampled after SARS-CoV-2 vaccination. These receptor sequences come from a human donor who had recovered from COVID-19.

This clonotype was counted between two and nine times. CDR3 bases: TGCAGTGCTAGAGGGGGCGAGTGGGCACTAGCCAAAAACATTCAGTACTTC. Its protein is CSARGGEWALAKNIQYF. The rearrangement links TRBV20-1 to TRBJ2-4, with TRBD1 as a possible D gene (5 bases). There are 17 residues in the CDR3. Germline V gives CDR1 DFQATT, CDR2 SNEGSKA (reference sequence). Trimming took 1 base from V and 0 from J, leaving 16 bases between them.

Only a few counts were recorded for this clonotype. The J gene is TRBJ2-1, the V gene TRBV24-1, with D maybe TRBD2 (6 bases). Germline CDR1 KGHDR, CDR2 SFDVKD. The CDR3 spans 16 residues. V dropped 0 bases and J dropped 8 bases, with 16 bases sitting between them. CDR3: CATSDLPEGAGDEQFF. The CDR3 DNA reads TGTGCCACCAGTGATTTGCCGGAGGGCGCGGGCGATGAGCAGTTCTTC.

The chain is built from TRBV23-1 and TRBJ2-4; maybe TRBD2 (5 bases). TRBV23-1 qualifies as an ORF whose function is uncertain. Deletions cut 8 bases from V and 0 bases from J, with 14 bases between. The CDR3 runs 15 residues. Here the CDR3 reads CASSRRTVAKNIQYF. CDR3 nucleotides: TGCGCCAGCTCCCGGAGGACCGTAGCCAAAAACATTCAGTACTTC.

V gene TRBV28 combines with J gene TRBJ2-3; D possibly corresponds to TRBD2 (6 bases). The CDR3 has 16 residues. With 3 bases removed from V and 3 bases from J, the gap between germline ends came to 16 bases. Germline CDR1 reads MDHEN; CDR2 reads SYDVKM. CDR3 sequence: CASSFPVPGATDTQYF. CDR3 sequence (DNA): TGTGCCAGCAGTTTTCCTGTTCCGGGAGCAACAGATACGCAGTATTTT.

This clonotype occurred once. The J gene is TRBJ2-1, the V gene TRBV25-1; D could derive from TRBD1 or TRBD2 (5 bases each). The CDR3 spans 14 residues. Trimming took 3 bases from V and 4 from J, leaving 10 bases between them. Germline lookup yields CDR1 MGHDK and CDR2 SYGVNS. The CDR3: CASSDGGIYNEQFF. CDR3 bases: TGTGCCAGCAGTGATGGGGGAATTTACAATGAGCAGTTCTTC.

This chain connects TRBV5-1 to TRBJ2-3, with 7 nucleotides matching TRBD1. CDR3 length: 15 amino acids. CDR1 and CDR2 (germline): SGHRS, YFSETQ. J lost 0 bases, V lost 3 bases, and 4 bases had no gene match. CDR3 residues: CASSYGTASTDTQYF. Here the CDR3 DNA reads TGCGCCAGCAGCTATGGGACAGCTAGCACAGATACGCAGTATTTT.